This T cell receptor beta chain was sequenced in a study of cytomegalovirus exposure and HLA in healthy donors (dated by TCRdb to between 2016 and 2019). About the study as a whole: A later analysis indicated that the 100 to 150 validation repertoires were generated on the platform also employed for the 700 or so repertoires of the first cohort. To predict cytomegalovirus infection status, the study combined high-throughput TCR immunosequencing, statistical association of individual TCRs with disease status, and machine learning. In addition to the first cohort of several hundred subjects, a separate validation cohort of about 120 different subjects was used. The aim of the study was to test whether cataloging public T cell receptors could identify signatures of past pathogen exposure. What the research found in general, with its limitations: Cytomegalovirus status was reported to be diagnosed by the classifier with high specificity and sensitivity in both the original and validation cohorts. Across donors, most TCR sequences were observed very rarely, whereas some public TCRs were present in many individuals. Of the cluster scores, about 94% were above 0 in a later analysis, which found that TCRs clustered in the first cohort also tended to co-occur in the 95 to 150 validation repertoires. The validation cohort had no HLA typing available for a later analysis, so co-occurrence within that cohort was assessed over all 130 or so repertoires. The study gave a list of 150 to 200 TCR beta chains associated with cytomegalovirus. In vitro tests confirmed that a few of the cytomegalovirus-associated TCR beta chains recognize cytomegalovirus antigens. The authors suggested that the approach could potentially be extended to other disease states and immunological phenotypes.

Comments on this clone: The clone's antigen remains unknown. Base-call qualities are not available, and no considerably larger clone is one nucleotide away.

V and J lose 4 bases and 3 bases, and a span of 12 bases separates them. Its CDR3 holds 14 amino acids, cysteine through phenylalanine. CDR3 DNA only is kept here, 42 bases in frame from base 1. CDR1 and CDR2 (MGHRA, YSYEKL) derive from the germline V gene. The donors were included in the validation cohort of 120 subjects, a group kept apart from the 666-subject first cohort. Library method: the immunoSEQ multiplex PCR assay. Processing in the source paper ran as follows. A statistical classification framework was built for diagnosing cytomegalovirus status from the catalog of TCR beta chain sequences. TCRdb limited this immuneACCESS table to in-frame rearrangements with V and J called. A share of clones is missing; checked studies link under half to unresolved V genes, and the rest is unexplained. Clonal size and the V and J genes are those of that table, whereas D and trimming came from the DNA. The sample yields around 170,000 clones; 85% were counted once. More than 15% of the sample rests with the top ten.

The sample consisted of PBMCs. This sequence uses TRBV4-1 and TRBJ1-2, with no confidently assigned D gene. This TCR derives from a man aged 18 to 29 in good health and CMV-seropositive. The DNA sequence follows: TGCGCCAGCAGCCCAAACGAGGTTTACTATGGCTACACCTTC. Its protein is CASSPNEVYYGYTF.